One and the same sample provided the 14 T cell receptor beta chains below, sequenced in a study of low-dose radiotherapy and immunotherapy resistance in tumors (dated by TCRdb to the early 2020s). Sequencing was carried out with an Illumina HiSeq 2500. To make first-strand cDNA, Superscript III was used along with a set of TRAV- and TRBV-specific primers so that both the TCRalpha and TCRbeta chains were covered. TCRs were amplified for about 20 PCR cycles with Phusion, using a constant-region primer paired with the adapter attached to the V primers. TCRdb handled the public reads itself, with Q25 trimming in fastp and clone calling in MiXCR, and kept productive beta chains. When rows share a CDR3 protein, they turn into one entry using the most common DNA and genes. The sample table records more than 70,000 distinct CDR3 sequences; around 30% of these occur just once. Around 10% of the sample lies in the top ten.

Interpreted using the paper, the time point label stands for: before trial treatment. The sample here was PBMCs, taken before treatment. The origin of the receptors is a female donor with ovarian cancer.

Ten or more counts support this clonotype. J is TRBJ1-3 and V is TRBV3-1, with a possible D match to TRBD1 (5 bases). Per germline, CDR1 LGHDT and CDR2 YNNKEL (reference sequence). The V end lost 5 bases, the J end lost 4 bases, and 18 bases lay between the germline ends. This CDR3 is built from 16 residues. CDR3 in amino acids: CASSITTGTTGNTIYF. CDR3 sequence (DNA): TGTGCCAGCAGCATCACAACCGGGACGACGGGAAACACCATATATTTT.

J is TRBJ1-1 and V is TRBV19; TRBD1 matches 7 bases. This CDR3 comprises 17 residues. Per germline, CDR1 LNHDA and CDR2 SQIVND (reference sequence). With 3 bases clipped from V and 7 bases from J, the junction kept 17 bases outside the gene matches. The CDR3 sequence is CASSMFETRRQGDEAFF. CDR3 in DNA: TGTGCCAGTAGTATGTTCGAAACGCGGCGGCAGGGGGATGAAGCTTTCTTT.

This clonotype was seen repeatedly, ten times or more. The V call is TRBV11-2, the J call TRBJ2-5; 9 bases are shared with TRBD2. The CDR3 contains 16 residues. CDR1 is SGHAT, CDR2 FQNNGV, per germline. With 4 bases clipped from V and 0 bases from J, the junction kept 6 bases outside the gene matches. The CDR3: CASSSRAGGYQETQYF. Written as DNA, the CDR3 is TGTGCCAGCAGCTCTAGAGCGGGGGGTTACCAAGAGACCCAGTACTTC.

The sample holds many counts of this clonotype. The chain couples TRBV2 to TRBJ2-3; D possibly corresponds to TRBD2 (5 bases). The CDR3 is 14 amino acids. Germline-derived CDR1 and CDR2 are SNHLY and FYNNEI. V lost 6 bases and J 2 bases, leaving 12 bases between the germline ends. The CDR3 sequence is CASRRAEDTDTQYF. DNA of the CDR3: TGTGCCAGCAGGCGAGCGGAAGACACAGATACGCAGTATTTT. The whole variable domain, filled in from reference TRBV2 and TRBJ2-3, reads EPEVTQTPSHQVTQMGQEVILRCVPISNHLYFYWYRQILGQKVEFLVSFYNNEISEKSEIFDDQFSVERPDGSNFTLKIRSTKLEDSAMYFCASRRAEDTDTQYFGPGTRLTVL.

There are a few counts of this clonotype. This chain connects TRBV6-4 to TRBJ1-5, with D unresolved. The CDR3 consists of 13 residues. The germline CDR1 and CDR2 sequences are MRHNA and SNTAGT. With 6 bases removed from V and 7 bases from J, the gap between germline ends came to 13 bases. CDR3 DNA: TGTGCCAGCAGCCCGGATTTACAGCAGCCCCAGCATTTT. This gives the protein CASSPDLQQPQHF.

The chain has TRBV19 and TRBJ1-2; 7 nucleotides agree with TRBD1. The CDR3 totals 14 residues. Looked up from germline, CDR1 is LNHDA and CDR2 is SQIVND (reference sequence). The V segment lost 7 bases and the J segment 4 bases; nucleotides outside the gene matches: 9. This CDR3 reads CASIHRDSLYGYTF. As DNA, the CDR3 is TGTGCCAGTATTCACCGGGACAGCCTCTATGGCTACACCTTC.

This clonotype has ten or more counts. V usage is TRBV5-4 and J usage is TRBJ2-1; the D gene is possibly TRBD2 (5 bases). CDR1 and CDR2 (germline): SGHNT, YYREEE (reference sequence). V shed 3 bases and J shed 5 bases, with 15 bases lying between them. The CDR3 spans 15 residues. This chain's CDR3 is CASSWKSSINNEQFF. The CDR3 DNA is TGTGCCAGCAGCTGGAAATCTAGCATTAACAATGAGCAGTTCTTC.

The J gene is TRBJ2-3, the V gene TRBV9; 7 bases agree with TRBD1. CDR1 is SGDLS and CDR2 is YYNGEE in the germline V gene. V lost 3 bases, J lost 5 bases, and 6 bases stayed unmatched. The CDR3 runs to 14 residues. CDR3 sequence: CASSGTGDRDTQYF. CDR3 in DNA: TGTGCCAGCAGCGGAACAGGGGACCGAGATACGCAGTATTTT. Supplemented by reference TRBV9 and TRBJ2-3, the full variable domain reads DSGVTQTPKHLITATGQRVTLRCSPRSGDLSVYWYQQSLDQGLQFLIQYYNGEERAKGNILERFSAQQFPDLHSELNLSSLELGDSALYFCASSGTGDRDTQYFGPGTRLTVL.

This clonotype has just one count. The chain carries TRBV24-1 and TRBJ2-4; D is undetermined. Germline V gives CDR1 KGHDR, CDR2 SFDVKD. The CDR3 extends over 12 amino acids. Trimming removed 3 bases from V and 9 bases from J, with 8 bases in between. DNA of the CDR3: TGTGCCACCAGTGATAGGACGACCATTCAGTACTTC. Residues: CATSDRTTIQYF.

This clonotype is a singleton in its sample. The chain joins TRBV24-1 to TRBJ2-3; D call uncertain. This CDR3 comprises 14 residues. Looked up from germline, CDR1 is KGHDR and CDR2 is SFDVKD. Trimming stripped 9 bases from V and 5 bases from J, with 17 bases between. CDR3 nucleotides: TGTGCCACCGCCGGGCCTCTAGGCGGAGATACGCAGTATTTT. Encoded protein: CATAGPLGGDTQYF.

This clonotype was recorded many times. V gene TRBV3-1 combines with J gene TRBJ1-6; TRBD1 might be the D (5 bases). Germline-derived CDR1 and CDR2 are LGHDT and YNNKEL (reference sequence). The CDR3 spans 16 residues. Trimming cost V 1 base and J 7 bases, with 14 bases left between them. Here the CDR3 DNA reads TGTGCCAGCAGCCAAGTAGGGGCTGGTCGCAATTCACCCCTCCACTTT. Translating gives CASSQVGAGRNSPLHF.

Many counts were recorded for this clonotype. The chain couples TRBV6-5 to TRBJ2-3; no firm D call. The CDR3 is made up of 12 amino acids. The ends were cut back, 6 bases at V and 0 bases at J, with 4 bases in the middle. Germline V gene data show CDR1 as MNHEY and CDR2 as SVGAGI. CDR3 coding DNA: TGTGCCAGCAGGGAGAGCACAGATACGCAGTATTTT. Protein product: CASRESTDTQYF.

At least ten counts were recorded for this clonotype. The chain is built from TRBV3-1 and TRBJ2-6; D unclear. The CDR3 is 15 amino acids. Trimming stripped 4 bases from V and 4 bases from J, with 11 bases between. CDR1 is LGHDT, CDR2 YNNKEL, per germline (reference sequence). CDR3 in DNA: TGTGCCAGCAGCCCCCCTACCGGGGGGGCCAACGTCCTGACTTTC. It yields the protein CASSPPTGGANVLTF.

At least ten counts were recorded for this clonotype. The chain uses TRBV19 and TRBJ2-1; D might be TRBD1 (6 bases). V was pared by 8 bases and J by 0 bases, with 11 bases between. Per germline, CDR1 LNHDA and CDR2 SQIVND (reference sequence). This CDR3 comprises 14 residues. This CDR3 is CASGGGPSYNEQFF. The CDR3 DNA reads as TGTGCCAGTGGGGGCGGGCCCTCCTACAATGAGCAGTTCTTC.